The 17 T cell receptor beta chains in this list originate from one sample, sequenced in a study of T cells after yellow fever vaccination. TCRdb fed the 5' RACE reads into MiXCR, producing one record per CDR3 protein. The sample holds more than 65,000 distinct CDR3 sequences; about 7.3% are singletons and the top ten take approximately 29%. This specimen consisted of CD8+ T cells sorted from PBMCs, obtained 10 days after the first yellow fever vaccination. The receptors come from a man younger than 35 who received the YFV17D yellow fever vaccine.

This clonotype was recorded a few times. The rearrangement joins TRBV5-1 to TRBJ2-7; TRBD1 might be the D (6 bases). Germline CDR1 and CDR2: SGHRS and YFSETQ. With 4 bases removed from V and 1 base from J, the gap between germline ends came to 18 bases. This CDR3 has 16 residues. CDR3 bases: TGCGCCAGCAGCCTAACAGGGTGGGCCCCGTCCTACGAGCAGTACTTC. This translates into CASSLTGWAPSYEQYF.

This clonotype was detected a few times. V usage is TRBV11-2 and J usage is TRBJ1-1, with D perhaps matching TRBD1 (5 bases). The CDR3 is made up of 16 amino acids. V dropped 6 bases and J dropped 5 bases, with 22 bases sitting between them. Per the germline V gene, CDR1 is SGHAT and CDR2 is FQNNGV. CDR3 bases: TGTGCCAGCAGGGTGGGACGGAACAGGCGGGGAACTGAAGCTTTCTTT. The encoded protein is CASRVGRNRRGTEAFF.

This clonotype was picked up a small number of times. CDR3 protein: CASSSRGGRYNEQFF. The CDR3 DNA reads TGTGCCAGCAGCTCTAGGGGCGGCAGGTACAATGAGCAGTTCTTC. The rearrangement uses TRBV11-3 and TRBJ2-1, with D perhaps TRBD1 (5 bases). Germline V gene lookup returns CDR1 SGHNT and CDR2 YENEEA. This CDR3 is built from 15 residues. Between the trimmed V and J ends, which lost 4 bases and 4 bases, there was a span of 14 bases.

This clonotype showed up just a few times. The V and J genes are TRBV18 and TRBJ2-1; TRBD2 matches at 10 bases. The germline V gene encodes CDR1 KGHSH and CDR2 LQKENI. J was trimmed by 5 bases and V by 2 bases; bases with no gene match: 3. CDR3 size: 15 residues. CDR3 protein: CASSPIGLADNEQFF. CDR3 bases: TGTGCCAGCTCACCAATCGGACTAGCGGACAATGAGCAGTTCTTC.

The sample holds many counts of this clonotype. The rearrangement joins TRBV18 to TRBJ2-5, with 8 nucleotides matching TRBD2. CDR3 size: 14 residues. V lost 3 bases to trimming and J lost 3 bases; unmatched junction nucleotides: 3. Germline-derived CDR1 and CDR2 are KGHSH and LQKENI. CDR3 sequence (DNA): TGTGCCAGCTCACCCGGGACTAGAAAAGAGACCCAGTACTTC. It translates to CASSPGTRKETQYF.

This clonotype showed up just a few times. The chain recombines TRBV6-2 or TRBV6-3 with TRBJ2-1, with no clear D. Germline V gene sequence: CDR1 MNHEY, CDR2 SVGEGT. V was trimmed by 0 bases and J by 2 bases, leaving 8 bases between them. This CDR3 comprises 15 residues. DNA of the CDR3: TGTGCCAGCAGTTACTCGGGATCTCCCTACAATGAGCAGTTCTTC. It is translated as CASSYSGSPYNEQFF.

This clonotype is termed medium-sized. The chain joins TRBV2 to TRBJ2-3; D ambiguous. Deletions cut 6 bases from V and 0 bases from J, with 13 bases between. Germline V CDR1 and CDR2: SNHLY, FYNNEI. The length of the CDR3 is 15 residues. CDR3 in amino acids: CASRATSDSTDTQYF. The CDR3 bases are TGTGCCAGCAGGGCTACGTCGGATAGCACAGATACGCAGTATTTT.

This clonotype was counted many times. The genes are TRBV29-1 and TRBJ1-5; TRBD1 matches 7 bases. Per the germline V gene, CDR1 is SQVTM and CDR2 is ANQGSEA. CDR3 size: 14 residues. Trimming cost V 5 bases and J 0 bases; bases outside gene matches: 4. This CDR3 reads CSVWDRDSNQPQHF. In DNA form, the CDR3 reads TGCAGCGTTTGGGACAGAGATAGCAATCAGCCCCAGCATTTT.

The table lists this clonotype with many counts. The genes are TRBV12-3 or TRBV12-4 and TRBJ1-2; 8 bases fit TRBD1. V lost 6 bases to trimming and J lost 6 bases; unmatched junction nucleotides: 6. The CDR3 extends over 13 amino acids. CDR3 amino acids: CASSPGGSDGYTF. The CDR3 nucleotides read TGTGCCAGCAGCCCAGGGGGCTCGGATGGCTACACCTTC.

This clonotype was recorded at least ten times. J is TRBJ2-3 and V is TRBV6-2 or TRBV6-3, with D possibly being TRBD1 (6 bases). Germline V gives CDR1 MNHEY, CDR2 SVGEGT. The length of the CDR3 is 18 residues. Trimming shortened V by 1 base and J by 5 bases, and 22 bases separated the two germline ends. DNA of the CDR3: TGTGCCAGCAGTTACTTCTCGGTCGGACAGTCCGAGGGAGATACGCAGTATTTT. This gives the protein CASSYFSVGQSEGDTQYF.

This clonotype was picked up many times. The CDR3 protein is CASSSPGKAGYTF. The CDR3 nucleotides read TGTGCCAGCAGTTCCCCAGGGAAAGCCGGCTACACCTTC. The chain is built from TRBV12-3 or TRBV12-4 and TRBJ1-2, with a weak D call TRBD1 (5 bases). The germline V and J ends were trimmed by 4 bases and 8 bases, with 14 bases remaining between them. This CDR3 comprises 13 residues.

This clonotype was observed at least ten times. The chain employs TRBV10-3 and TRBJ2-7; D may be TRBD2 (6 bases). Deletions cut 0 bases from V and 1 base from J, with 16 bases between. The V gene's germline CDR1 is ENHRY and CDR2 SYGVKD. The length of the CDR3 is 17 residues. The CDR3 reads CAISESGGINGSYEQYF. CDR3 DNA: TGTGCCATCAGTGAGTCGGGCGGGATTAATGGATCCTACGAGCAGTACTTC.

This clonotype was counted at least ten times. This sequence joins TRBV12-3 or TRBV12-4 and TRBJ1-1, with TRBD1 as a possible D gene (5 bases). This CDR3 has 13 residues. V was cut by 5 bases and J by 3 bases, with 10 bases left in between. CDR3 loop: CASSPVGDTEAFF. As DNA, the CDR3 is TGTGCCAGCAGTCCAGTAGGGGACACTGAAGCTTTCTTT.

The genes are TRBV14 and TRBJ1-6; 9 nucleotides match TRBD1. From germline, CDR1 is SGHDN and CDR2 FVKESK. The CDR3 runs to 15 residues. Trimming took 4 bases from V and 7 from J; bases not matched to a gene: 5. Here the CDR3 DNA reads TGTGCCAGCAGCCGTTCGGGGACAGGGAATTCACCCCTCCACTTT. Translating it yields CASSRSGTGNSPLHF.

This clonotype has at least ten counts. This chain connects TRBV4-3 to TRBJ1-2; TRBD1 matches at 7 bases. With V trimmed by 2 bases and J by 3 bases, 12 bases remained unmatched. There are 17 residues in the CDR3. Germline CDR1 reads LGHNA; CDR2 reads YSLEER. The DNA of the CDR3 is TGCGCCAGCAGCCAAACAGGGGAGGCGTTTCGTGACTATGGCTACACCTTC. This codes for CASSQTGEAFRDYGYTF.

This chain connects TRBV7-9 to TRBJ2-1, with unresolved D. CDR1 SEHNR and CDR2 FQNEAQ come from the germline V gene (reference sequence). This CDR3 comprises 14 residues. Trimming left V 4 bases short and J 8 bases short, with 15 bases between. In nucleotides, the CDR3 is TGTGCCAGCAGCTCGGCAGGTACATGGCATGAGCAGTTCTTC. Translation: CASSSAGTWHEQFF.

This clonotype was recorded a few times. This chain connects TRBV15 to TRBJ2-1; 7 nucleotides align to TRBD1. The junction had 6 bases not matched to a gene; V was cut back by 11 bases and J by 5 bases. Germline assignment: CDR1 LNHNV and CDR2 YYDKDF (reference sequence). The CDR3 runs to 12 residues. The DNA for the CDR3 is TGTGCCGTCCGGACAGGAAACAATGAGCAGTTCTTC. Residues: CAVRTGNNEQFF.